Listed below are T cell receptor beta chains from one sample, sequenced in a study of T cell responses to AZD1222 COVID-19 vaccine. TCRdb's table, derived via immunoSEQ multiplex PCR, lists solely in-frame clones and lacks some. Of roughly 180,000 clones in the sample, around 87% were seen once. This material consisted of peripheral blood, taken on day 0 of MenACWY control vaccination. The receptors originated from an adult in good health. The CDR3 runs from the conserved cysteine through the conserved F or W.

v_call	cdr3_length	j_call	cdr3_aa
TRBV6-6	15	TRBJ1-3	CASKQTGMFGNTIYF
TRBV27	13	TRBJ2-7	CASSAGDSYEQYF
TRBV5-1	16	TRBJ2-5	CASGRGQGVGQETQYF
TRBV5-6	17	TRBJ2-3	CASSSTRSVPGTDTQYF
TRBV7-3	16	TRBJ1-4	CASSLSPVGANEKLFF
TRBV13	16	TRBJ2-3	CASSPLADISTDTQYF
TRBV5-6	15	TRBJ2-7	CASSLPDRPPYEQYF
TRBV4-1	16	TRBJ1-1	CASSQGDRDTRTEAFF
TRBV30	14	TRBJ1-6	CAWSRQHSNSPLHF
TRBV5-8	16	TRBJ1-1	CASSLSTGTMSTEAFF
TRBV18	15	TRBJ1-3	CASFSQASSGNTIYF
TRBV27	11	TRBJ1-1	CASMQGVLAFF
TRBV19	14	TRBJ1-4	CASHTGDWHEKLFF
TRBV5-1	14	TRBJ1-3	CASSLAGSGNTIYF
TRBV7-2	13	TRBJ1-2	CASSTGQGSGYTF
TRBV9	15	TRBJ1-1	CASSVGLGADTEAFF
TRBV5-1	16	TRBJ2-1	CASSPPGTSASNEQFF